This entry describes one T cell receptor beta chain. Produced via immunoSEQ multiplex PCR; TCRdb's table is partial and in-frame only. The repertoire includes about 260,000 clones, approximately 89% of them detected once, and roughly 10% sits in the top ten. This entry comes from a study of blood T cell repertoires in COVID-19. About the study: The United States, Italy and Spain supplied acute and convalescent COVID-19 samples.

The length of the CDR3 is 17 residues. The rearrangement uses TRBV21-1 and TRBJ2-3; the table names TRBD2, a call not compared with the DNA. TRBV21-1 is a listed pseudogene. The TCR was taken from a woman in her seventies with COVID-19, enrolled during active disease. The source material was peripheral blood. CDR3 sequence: CASSIPTIAGGPDTQYF. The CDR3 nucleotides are TGTGCCAGCAGCATCCCCACTATAGCGGGAGGGCCAGATACGCAGTATTTT.